These 14 T cell receptor beta chains share one sample of origin, sequenced in a study of PD-1 blockade in mismatch repair-deficient tumors. TCRdb's copy holds only in-frame clones and misses some; the assay was immunoSEQ multiplex PCR. The sample holds about 120,000 clones, about 88% seen once. This specimen consisted of peripheral blood, obtained approximately 70 weeks after starting pembrolizumab. The receptors were gathered from an adult with mismatch repair-deficient cancer.

The chain is built from TRBV5-1 and TRBJ2-1; 13 nucleotides match TRBD2. From germline, CDR1 is SGHRS and CDR2 YFSETQ. J was trimmed by 6 bases and V by 4 bases; bases with no gene match: 4. This CDR3 has 15 residues. The CDR3 is CASSPGTSGINEQFF. DNA for the CDR3: TGCGCCAGCAGCCCCGGGACTAGCGGGATCAATGAGCAGTTCTTC.

V is TRBV5-4 and J is TRBJ2-2, with D possibly being TRBD2 (6 bases). Trimming left V 0 bases short and J 5 bases short, with 11 bases between. The CDR3 is made up of 15 amino acids. Germline CDR1 is SGHNT and CDR2 is YYREEE (reference sequence). The CDR3 nucleotides are TGTGCCAGCAGCTTGGGGAGCGGGTTGACCGGGGAGCTGTTTTTT. It yields the protein CASSLGSGLTGELFF.

V is TRBV28 and J is TRBJ2-1; 7 bases line up with TRBD2. The J segment lost 4 bases and the V segment lost 8 bases, leaving 17 bases of the junction unmatched. CDR3 length: 17 residues. CDR1 MDHEN and CDR2 SYDVKM come from the germline V gene. CDR3 in amino acids: CASDDPTGGSRYNEQFF. For the CDR3, the DNA is TGTGCCAGCGACGATCCGACCGGCGGGAGTAGGTACAATGAGCAGTTCTTC.

The chain combines TRBV7-2 with TRBJ2-2; TRBD2 agrees at 11 bases. The CDR3 loop spans 16 amino acids. Germline lookup yields CDR1 SGHTA and CDR2 FQGNSA. V trimming: 1 base; J trimming: 6 bases; junction bases outside the gene matches: 4. The CDR3 DNA reads as TGTGCCAGCAGCTTAGATACTAGCGGGAGAGCCGGGGAGCTGTTTTTT. Encoded protein: CASSLDTSGRAGELFF.

About this clone: The sample carries other DNA sequences with the same CDR3. This chain joins TRBV20-1 and TRBJ2-5; D remains ambiguous. CDR3 size: 11 residues. V was clipped by 1 base and J by 5 bases, with 5 bases between them. Germline CDR1 is DFQATT and CDR2 is SNEGSKA (reference sequence). Here the CDR3 reads CSARVSETQYF. Written as DNA, the CDR3 is TGCAGTGCTAGAGTATCGGAGACCCAGTACTTC.

This chain links TRBV19 with TRBJ2-7, with 11 bases lining up with TRBD1. CDR1 and CDR2 from the germline V gene are LNHDA and SQIVND (reference sequence). The CDR3 is made up of 15 amino acids. J lost 4 bases, V lost 4 bases, and 6 bases had no gene match. The CDR3 protein is CASSRGQGDPYEQYF. The CDR3 nucleotides read TGTGCCAGTAGTAGGGGACAGGGGGACCCTTACGAGCAGTACTTC. The full variable domain, in which reference TRBV19 and TRBJ2-7 provide the parts outside the CDR3, is DGGITQSPKYLFRKEGQNVTLSCEQNLNHDAMYWYRQDPGQGLRLIYYSQIVNDFQKGDIAEGYSVSREKKESFPLTVTSAQKNPTAFYLCASSRGQGDPYEQYFGPGTRLTVT.

The rearrangement joins TRBV23-1 to TRBJ2-6; D not resolved. TRBV23-1 is recorded as an ORF, its role being uncertain. Trimming took 2 bases from V and 2 from J, leaving 19 bases between them. The CDR3 loop spans 19 amino acids. The CDR3 sequence: CASSQPGAKPVTGANVLTF. DNA for the CDR3: TGCGCCAGCAGTCAACCCGGTGCGAAGCCCGTTACTGGGGCCAACGTCCTGACTTTC.

J is TRBJ2-7 and V is TRBV6-5, with 11 positions matching TRBD1. Trimming cost V 7 bases and J 7 bases; bases outside gene matches: 6. The V gene's germline CDR1 is MNHEY and CDR2 SVGAGI. The CDR3 consists of 13 residues. The CDR3 nucleotides are TGTGCCAGCAAGGACAGGGGGCTGAGTGAGCAGTACTTC. Amino acids: CASKDRGLSEQYF.

This chain connects TRBV15 to TRBJ2-2; 7 bases line up with TRBD2. CDR1 and CDR2 from the germline V gene are LNHNV and YYDKDF (reference sequence). V lost 1 base, J lost 5 bases, and 7 bases stayed unmatched. This CDR3 has 16 amino acids. CDR3 amino acids: CATSRVPGGGTGELFF. For the CDR3, the DNA is TGTGCCACCAGCAGAGTACCGGGCGGGGGAACCGGGGAGCTGTTTTTT. Full variable domain (remainder filled in from reference TRBV15 and TRBJ2-2): DAMVIQNPRYQVTQFGKPVTLSCSQTLNHNVMYWYQQKSSQAPKLLFHYYDKDFNNEADTPDNFQSRRPNTSFCFLDIRSPGLGDTAMYLCATSRVPGGGTGELFFGEGSRLTVL.

V and J are TRBV7-9 and TRBJ1-1; D is uncertain. The CDR3 is 12 amino acids. V dropped 1 base and J dropped 6 bases, with 6 bases sitting between them. Germline loops: CDR1 SEHNR, CDR2 FQNEAQ (reference sequence). CDR3 nucleotide sequence: TGTGCCAGCAGCTTAGGCGGATCTGAAGCTTTCTTT. Its translation: CASSLGGSEAFF. Full variable domain (missing parts from reference TRBV7-9 and TRBJ1-1): DTGVSQNPRHKITKRGQNVTFRCDPISEHNRLYWYRQTLGQGPEFLTYFQNEAQLEKSRLLSDRFSAERPKGSFSTLEIQRTEQGDSAMYLCASSLGGSEAFFGQGTRLTVV.

The chain combines TRBV27 with TRBJ1-2, with D unclear. Germline CDR1 and CDR2: MNHEY and SMNVEV (reference sequence). Trimming took off 6 bases at V and 5 bases at J, with 10 bases between the two ends. The CDR3 is 12 residues long. CDR3 in DNA: TGTGCCAGCAGAAATGGGGAGTATGGCTACACCTTC. This codes for CASRNGEYGYTF.

The chain recombines TRBV5-5 with TRBJ2-2; possibly TRBD1 for D (6 bases). The CDR3 totals 15 residues. V lost 4 bases and J lost 5, with 15 bases in between. Germline V gives CDR1 SGHKS, CDR2 YYEKEE (reference sequence). CDR3 sequence (DNA): TGTGCCAGCAGCGACCGACAGGATGGAACCGGGGAGCTGTTTTTT. It encodes CASSDRQDGTGELFF.

This clone was seen a handful of times. The chain uses TRBV7-2 and TRBJ2-1; D remains ambiguous. This CDR3 is 13 amino acids long. V lost 2 bases and J lost 9, with 11 bases in between. CDR1 is SGHTA and CDR2 is FQGNSA in the germline V gene. The CDR3 coding sequence is TGTGCCAGCAGCTTATTCGGTACGAGTGAGCAGTTCTTC. Amino acids: CASSLFGTSEQFF. The complete variable domain, with remaining parts taken from reference TRBV7-2 and TRBJ2-1, reads GAGVSQSPSNKVTEKGKDVELRCDPISGHTALYWYRQSLGQGLEFLIYFQGNSAPDKSGLPSDRFSAERTGGSVSTLTIQRTQQEDSAVYLCASSLFGTSEQFFGPGTRLTVL.

The J gene is TRBJ2-2, the V gene TRBV6-5; 9 bases map to TRBD2. V was pared by 2 bases and J by 6 bases, with 7 bases of the junction left unmatched. Germline CDR1 and CDR2: MNHEY and SVGAGI. This CDR3 has 16 amino acids. The CDR3 bases are TGTGCCAGCAGTTACAGTCGATTAGCGGGAGCCGGGGAGCTGTTTTTT. This sequence encodes CASSYSRLAGAGELFF.